This T cell receptor beta chain was captured by sequencing in a study of cytomegalovirus exposure and HLA in healthy donors. The primer mix had 60 Vbeta and 13 Jbeta primers. In the source study's methods: Among the unique TCR beta chains that a later analysis counted, roughly 80 million in all, some 10 million were shared. Clones were read by immunoSEQ multiplex PCR, and TCRdb kept only the in-frame ones, dropping some. V and J calls and clone size are as listed in that table; D and trimming were resolved from the DNA. Of fewer than 200,000 clones in the sample, over 70% are singletons; the top ten hold about 4.8%. Study-level points and caveats: The authors confirmed in vitro that a few CMV-associated chains were specific for CMV antigens.

Healthy people donating bone marrow made up the donors. This clone has just one count. The target antigen is unknown. V shed 10 bases and J 2 bases; nucleotides not matched to a gene: 7. The germline CDR1 and CDR2 sequences are MDHEN and SYDVKM. CDR3 length equals 13 residues. This TCR came from a man aged 25-45 years in good health and CMV-seronegative. The V gene is TRBV28, the J gene TRBJ2-7, with 8 bases identical to TRBD1. Sequenced sample: PBMCs. CDR3 sequence (DNA): TGTGCCATCGGACAGGGACGCGCCTACGAGCAGTACTTC. Amino acid sequence: CAIGQGRAYEQYF.